This T cell receptor beta chain was found in a study of blood T cell repertoires in COVID-19. About the research overall: Samples taken during acute and convalescent COVID-19 were collected in the United States, Italy and Spain.

Seattle's cohort entered during active infection and was followed longitudinally. In the authors' workflow: Using reference gene primer amplification, nucleated cell counts were estimated. Only in-frame clones appear in the TCRdb table, and some are missing; sequencing was by immunoSEQ multiplex PCR. That table supplies the V and J calls and clone size; D and trimming were determined from the DNA. Here the sample spans 250,000 to 300,000 clones, roughly 92% being singletons. Germline V lookup: CDR1 ENHRY, CDR2 SYGVKD. With 11 bases removed from V and 6 bases from J, the gap between germline ends came to 17 bases. This CDR3 comprises 13 residues.

Sample: peripheral blood. J is TRBJ2-1 and V is TRBV10-3, with D perhaps matching TRBD2 (6 bases). This TCR was recovered from a woman aged 25-40 years with COVID-19, enrolled during active disease. The CDR3 DNA sequence: TGTGCCGTGGGGACTGCTCTCGGCAATGAGCAGTTCTTC. This codes for CAVGTALGNEQFF.